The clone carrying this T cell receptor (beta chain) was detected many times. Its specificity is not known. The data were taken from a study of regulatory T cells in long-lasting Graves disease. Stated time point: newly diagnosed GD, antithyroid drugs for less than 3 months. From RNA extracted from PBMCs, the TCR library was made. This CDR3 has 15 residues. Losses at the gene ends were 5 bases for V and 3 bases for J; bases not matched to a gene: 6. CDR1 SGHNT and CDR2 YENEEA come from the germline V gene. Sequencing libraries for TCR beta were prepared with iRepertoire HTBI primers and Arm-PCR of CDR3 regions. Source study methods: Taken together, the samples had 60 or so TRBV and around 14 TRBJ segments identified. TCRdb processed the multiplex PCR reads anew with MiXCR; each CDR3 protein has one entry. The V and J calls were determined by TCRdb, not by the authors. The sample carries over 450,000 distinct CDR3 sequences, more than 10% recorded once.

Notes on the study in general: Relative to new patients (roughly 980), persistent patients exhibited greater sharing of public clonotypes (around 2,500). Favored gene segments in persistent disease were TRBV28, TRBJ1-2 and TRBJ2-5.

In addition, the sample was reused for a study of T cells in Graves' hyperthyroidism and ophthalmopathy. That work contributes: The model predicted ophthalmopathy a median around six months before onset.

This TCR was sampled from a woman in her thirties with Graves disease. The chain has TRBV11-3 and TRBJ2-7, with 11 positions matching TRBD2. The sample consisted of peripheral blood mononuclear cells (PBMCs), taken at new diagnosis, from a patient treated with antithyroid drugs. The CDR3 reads CASSTLAGGFYEQYF. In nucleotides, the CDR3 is TGTGCCAGCAGCACGCTAGCGGGAGGCTTCTACGAGCAGTACTTC. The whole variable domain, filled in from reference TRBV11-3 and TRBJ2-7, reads EAGVVQSPRYKIIEKKQPVAFWCNPISGHNTLYWYLQNLGQGPELLIRYENEEAVDDSQLPKDRFSAERLKGVDSTLKIQPAELGDSAVYLCASSTLAGGFYEQYFGPGTRLTVT.